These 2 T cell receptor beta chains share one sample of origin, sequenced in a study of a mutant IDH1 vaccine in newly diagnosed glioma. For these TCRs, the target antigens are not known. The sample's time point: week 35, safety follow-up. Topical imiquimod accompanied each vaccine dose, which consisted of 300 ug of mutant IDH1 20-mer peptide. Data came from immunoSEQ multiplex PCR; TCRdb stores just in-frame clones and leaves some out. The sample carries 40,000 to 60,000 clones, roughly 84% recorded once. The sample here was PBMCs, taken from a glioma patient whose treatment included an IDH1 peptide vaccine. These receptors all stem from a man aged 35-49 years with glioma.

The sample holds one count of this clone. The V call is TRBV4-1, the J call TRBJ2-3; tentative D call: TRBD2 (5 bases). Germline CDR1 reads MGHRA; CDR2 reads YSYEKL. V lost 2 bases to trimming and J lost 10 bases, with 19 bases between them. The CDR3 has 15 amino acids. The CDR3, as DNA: TGCGCCAGCAGCCAACCCCGCAGCGGAGCCGGTGCGCAGTATTTT. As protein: CASSQPRSGAGAQYF.

The CDR3 bases are TGTGCCAGCAGTTACGGGGGAAACACCATATATTTT. Protein sequence: CASSYGGNTIYF. The chain carries TRBV6-5 and TRBJ1-3; D ambiguous. The CDR3 has 12 amino acids. V was cut by 2 bases and J by 4 bases, with 3 bases left in between. Looked up from germline, CDR1 is MNHEY and CDR2 is SVGAGI.